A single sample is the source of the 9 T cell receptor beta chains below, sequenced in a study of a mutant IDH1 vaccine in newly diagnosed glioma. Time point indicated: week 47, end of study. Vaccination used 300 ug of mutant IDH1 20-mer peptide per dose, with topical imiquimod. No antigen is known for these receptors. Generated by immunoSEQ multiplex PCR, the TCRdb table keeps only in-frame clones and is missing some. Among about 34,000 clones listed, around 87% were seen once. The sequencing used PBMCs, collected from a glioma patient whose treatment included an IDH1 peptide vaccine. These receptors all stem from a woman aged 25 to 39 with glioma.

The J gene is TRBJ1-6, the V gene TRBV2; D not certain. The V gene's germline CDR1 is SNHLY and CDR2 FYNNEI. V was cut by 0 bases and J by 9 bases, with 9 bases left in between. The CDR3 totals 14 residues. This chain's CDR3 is CASSEAPMGSPLHF. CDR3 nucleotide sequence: TGTGCCAGCAGTGAAGCCCCAATGGGTTCACCCCTCCACTTT.

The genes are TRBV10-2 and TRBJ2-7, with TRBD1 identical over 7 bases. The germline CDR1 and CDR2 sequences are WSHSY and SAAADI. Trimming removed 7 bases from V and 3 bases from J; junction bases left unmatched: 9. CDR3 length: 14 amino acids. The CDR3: CASTKTGIVYEQYF. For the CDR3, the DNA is TGCGCCAGCACTAAGACAGGGATAGTCTACGAGCAGTACTTC.

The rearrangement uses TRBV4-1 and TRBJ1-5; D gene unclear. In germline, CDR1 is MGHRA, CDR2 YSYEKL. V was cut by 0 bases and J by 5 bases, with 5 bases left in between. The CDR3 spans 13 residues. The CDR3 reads CASSQDPYQPQHF. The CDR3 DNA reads TGCGCCAGCAGCCAAGATCCGTATCAGCCCCAGCATTTT.

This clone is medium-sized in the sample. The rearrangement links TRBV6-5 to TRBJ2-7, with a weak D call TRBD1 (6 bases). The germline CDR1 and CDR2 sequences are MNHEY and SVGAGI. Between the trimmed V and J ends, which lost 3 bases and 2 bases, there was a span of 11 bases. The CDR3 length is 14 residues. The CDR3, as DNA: TGTGCCAGCAGTTATAAGGGGGACACCTACGAGCAGTACTTC. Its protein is CASSYKGDTYEQYF.

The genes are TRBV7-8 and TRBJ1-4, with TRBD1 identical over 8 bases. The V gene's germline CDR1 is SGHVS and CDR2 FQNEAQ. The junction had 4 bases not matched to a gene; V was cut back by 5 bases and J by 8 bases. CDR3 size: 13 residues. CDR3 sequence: CASSRRQGEKLFF. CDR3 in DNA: TGTGCCAGCAGCCGGAGACAGGGGGAAAAACTGTTTTTT.

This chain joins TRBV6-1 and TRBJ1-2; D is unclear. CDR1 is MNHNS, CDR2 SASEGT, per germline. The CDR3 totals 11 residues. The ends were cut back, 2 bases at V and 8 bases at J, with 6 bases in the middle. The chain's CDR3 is CASSEKGGYTF. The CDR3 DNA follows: TGTGCCAGCAGTGAAAAAGGCGGCTACACCTTC.

CDR3 in amino acids: CASSLLGRTENIQYF. Here the CDR3 DNA reads TGCGCCAGCAGCTTGCTCGGAAGGACAGAAAACATTCAGTACTTC. The chain joins TRBV5-1 to TRBJ2-4, with a possible D match to TRBD1 (6 bases). Germline CDR1 is SGHRS and CDR2 is YFSETQ. The V end lost 1 base, the J end lost 5 bases, and 13 bases lay between the germline ends. CDR3 length: 15 residues. Drawing the rest from reference TRBV5-1 and TRBJ2-4, the complete variable domain is KAGVTQTPRYLIKTRGQQVTLSCSPISGHRSVSWYQQTPGQGLQFLFEYFSETQRNKGNFPGRFSGRQFSNSRSEMNVSTLELGDSALYLCASSLLGRTENIQYFGAGTRLSVL.

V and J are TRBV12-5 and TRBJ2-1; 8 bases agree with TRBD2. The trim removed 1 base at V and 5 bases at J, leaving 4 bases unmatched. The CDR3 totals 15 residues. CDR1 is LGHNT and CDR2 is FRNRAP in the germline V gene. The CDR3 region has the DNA TGTGCTAGTGGTTTGGGCGCGGGGGGAAACAATGAGCAGTTCTTC. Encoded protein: CASGLGAGGNNEQFF.

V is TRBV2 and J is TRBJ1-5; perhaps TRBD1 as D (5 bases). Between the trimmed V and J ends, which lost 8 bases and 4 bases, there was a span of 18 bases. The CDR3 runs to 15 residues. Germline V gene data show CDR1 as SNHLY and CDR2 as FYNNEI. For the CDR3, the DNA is TGTGCCAGCGCCAGGGCCCGATTTCGGAATCAGCCCCAGCATTTT. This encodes CASARARFRNQPQHF.